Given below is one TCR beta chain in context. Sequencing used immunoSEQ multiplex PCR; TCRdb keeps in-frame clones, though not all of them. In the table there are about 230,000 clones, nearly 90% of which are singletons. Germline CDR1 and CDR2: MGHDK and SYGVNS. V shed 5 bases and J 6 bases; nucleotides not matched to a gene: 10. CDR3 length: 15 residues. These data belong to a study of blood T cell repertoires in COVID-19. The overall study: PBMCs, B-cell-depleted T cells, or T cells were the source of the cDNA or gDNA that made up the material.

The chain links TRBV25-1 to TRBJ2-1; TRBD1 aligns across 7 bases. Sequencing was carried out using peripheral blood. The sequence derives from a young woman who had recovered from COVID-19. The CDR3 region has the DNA TGTGCCAGCAGTACCACGGGACACAGGGGCAATGAGCAGTTCTTC. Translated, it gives CASSTTGHRGNEQFF.